This entry describes one T cell receptor beta chain. Its antigen is not identified. This entry is derived from a study of cytomegalovirus exposure and HLA in healthy donors. It was with 60 Vbeta and 13 Jbeta primers that the PCR ran. TCRdb keeps only in-frame clones here, not all; method: immunoSEQ multiplex PCR. The profile shows 150,000 to 200,000 clones, about 81% of them singletons. Study conclusions and caveats: Some V segments, including TRBV6-2 and TRBV6-3, were excluded as indistinguishable. Accounts indicate the classifier identified cytomegalovirus status with strong specificity and sensitivity. Earlier results showed most TCR beta V segments being productive about 87% or about 30% of the time.

J lost 8 bases, V lost 4 bases, and 6 bases had no gene match. Per the germline V gene, CDR1 is SGHNT and CDR2 is YYREEE (reference sequence). The CDR3 covers 14 residues. The TCR was taken from a young woman in good health and CMV-seropositive. The sequencing sample was made of PBMCs. This chain uses TRBV5-4 with TRBJ1-6; 7 nucleotides agree with TRBD1. CDR3 coding DNA: TGTGCCAGCAGCCTCGGACAGGTGGATTCACCCCTCCACTTT. Protein sequence: CASSLGQVDSPLHF.